The 6 T cell receptor beta chains presented below share a single source sample, sequenced in a study of regulatory T cells in long-lasting Graves disease. Time point of the sample: newly diagnosed GD, antithyroid drugs for less than 3 months. Isolated PBMC RNA provided the starting material for the TCR library. Library construction for TCR beta used iRepertoire HTBI primers and Arm-PCR of CDR3 regions. TCRdb re-analysed the multiplex PCR reads in MiXCR, keeping a single row per CDR3 protein. The sample carries some 340,000 distinct CDR3 sequences, around 11% recorded once. These data were also filed under a second study, of T cells in Graves' hyperthyroidism and ophthalmopathy.

The sample here was peripheral blood mononuclear cells (PBMCs), taken at new diagnosis, from a patient treated with antithyroid drugs. The source of these receptors is a woman between 18 and 29 years old with Graves disease.

The V gene is TRBV7-3, the J gene TRBJ1-1, with D perhaps TRBD1 (6 bases). The ends were cut back, 5 bases at V and 0 bases at J, with 10 bases in the middle. There are 14 residues in the CDR3. Germline V gene lookup returns CDR1 SGHTA and CDR2 FQGTGA. CDR3 bases: TGTGCCAGCAGCCGGGACACTATGAACACTGAAGCTTTCTTT. It is translated as CASSRDTMNTEAFF. The whole variable domain, filled in from reference TRBV7-3 and TRBJ1-1, reads GAGVSQTPSNKVTEKGKYVELRCDPISGHTALYWYRQSLGQGPEFLIYFQGTGAADDSGLPNDRFFAVRPEGSVSTLKIQRTERGDSAVYLCASSRDTMNTEAFFGQGTRLTVV.

At least ten counts were recorded for this clonotype. CDR3 sequence: CSARTVSGGTYNEQFF. The CDR3 nucleotides read TGCAGTGCTAGAACGGTTAGCGGGGGCACCTACAATGAGCAGTTCTTC. The chain couples TRBV20-1 to TRBJ2-1; TRBD2 matches 9 bases. Germline V gives CDR1 DFQATT, CDR2 SNEGSKA (reference sequence). V was pared by 2 bases and J by 2 bases, with 7 bases of the junction left unmatched. This CDR3 region has 16 residues.

This clonotype was seen at least ten times. The V and J genes are TRBV5-1 and TRBJ1-2; unclear D gene. This CDR3 has 13 amino acids. The germline CDR1 and CDR2 sequences are SGHRS and YFSETQ. Trimming cost V 1 base and J 7 bases, with 11 bases left between them. In nucleotides, the CDR3 is TGCGCCAGCAGCTTGCGGCCGCAACGTGGCTACACCTTC. Amino acids: CASSLRPQRGYTF. The variable domain in full, with the rest retrieved from reference TRBV5-1 and TRBJ1-2, is KAGVTQTPRYLIKTRGQQVTLSCSPISGHRSVSWYQQTPGQGLQFLFEYFSETQRNKGNFPGRFSGRQFSNSRSEMNVSTLELGDSALYLCASSLRPQRGYTFGSGTRLTVV.

There are many counts of this clonotype. The chain employs TRBV6-1 and TRBJ2-3; D gene ambiguous. CDR3 length: 17 residues. Trimming left V 0 bases short and J 2 bases short, with 15 bases between. CDR1 MNHNS and CDR2 SASEGT come from the germline V gene. CDR3 nucleotide sequence: TGTGCCAGCAGTGAAGCGGTAGGACCACCCCCCACAGATACGCAGTATTTT. Protein product: CASSEAVGPPPTDTQYF.

In its sample, this clonotype was seen many times. The rearrangement links TRBV7-9 to TRBJ1-2; 9 bases align to TRBD1. This CDR3 is 13 amino acids long. After removal of 1 base from V and 8 bases from J, the junction contained 2 bases not matched to a gene. Germline V gene sequence: CDR1 SEHNR, CDR2 FQNEAQ (reference sequence). The CDR3 DNA reads TGTGCCAGCAGCTTAGGGACAGGGGACGGCTACACCTTC. This codes for CASSLGTGDGYTF.

This clonotype appeared many times. The rearrangement joins TRBV13 to TRBJ1-2; TRBD1 might be the D (6 bases). The CDR3 consists of 13 residues. From germline, CDR1 is PRHDT and CDR2 FYEKMQ (reference sequence). V lost 3 bases and J 4 bases, leaving 9 bases between the germline ends. CDR3 sequence: CASSFGRGYGYTF. In DNA form, the CDR3 reads TGTGCCAGCAGCTTTGGCAGGGGCTATGGCTACACCTTC.